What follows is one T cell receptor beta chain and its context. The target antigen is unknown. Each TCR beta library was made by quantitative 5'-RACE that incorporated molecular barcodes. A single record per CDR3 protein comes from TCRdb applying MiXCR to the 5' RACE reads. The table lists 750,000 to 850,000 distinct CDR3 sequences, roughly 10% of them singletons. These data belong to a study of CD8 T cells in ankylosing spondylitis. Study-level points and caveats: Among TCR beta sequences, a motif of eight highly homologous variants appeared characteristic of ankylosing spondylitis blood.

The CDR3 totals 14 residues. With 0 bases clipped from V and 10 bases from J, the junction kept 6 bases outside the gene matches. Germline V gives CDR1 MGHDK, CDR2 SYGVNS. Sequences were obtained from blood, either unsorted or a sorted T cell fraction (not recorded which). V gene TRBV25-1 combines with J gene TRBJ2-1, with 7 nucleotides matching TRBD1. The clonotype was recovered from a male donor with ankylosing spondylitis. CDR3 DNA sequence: TGTGCCAGCAGTGAATATATTCAGGGACAGGAGCAGTTCTTC. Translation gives CASSEYIQGQEQFF.